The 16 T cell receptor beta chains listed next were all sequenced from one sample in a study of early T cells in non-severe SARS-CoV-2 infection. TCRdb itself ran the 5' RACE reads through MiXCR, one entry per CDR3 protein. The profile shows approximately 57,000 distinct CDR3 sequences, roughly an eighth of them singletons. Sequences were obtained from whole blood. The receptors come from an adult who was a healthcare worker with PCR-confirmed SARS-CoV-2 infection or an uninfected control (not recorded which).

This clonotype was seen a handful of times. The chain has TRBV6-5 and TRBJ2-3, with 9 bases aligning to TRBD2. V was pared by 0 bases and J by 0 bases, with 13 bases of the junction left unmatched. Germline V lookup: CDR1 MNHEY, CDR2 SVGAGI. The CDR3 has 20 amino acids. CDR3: CASSYSKWPGAGGSTDTQYF. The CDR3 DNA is TGTGCCAGCAGTTACTCCAAGTGGCCCGGAGCGGGGGGAAGCACAGATACGCAGTATTTT.

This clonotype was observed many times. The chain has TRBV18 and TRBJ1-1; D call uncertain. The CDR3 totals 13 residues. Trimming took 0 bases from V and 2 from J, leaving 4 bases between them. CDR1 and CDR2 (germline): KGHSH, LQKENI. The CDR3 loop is CASSPPGNTEAFF. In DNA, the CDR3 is TGTGCCAGCTCACCACCGGGTAACACTGAAGCTTTCTTT.

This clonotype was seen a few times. The DNA for the CDR3 is TGTGCCAGCAGCCTAACGGGGGGAGATACGCAGTATTTT. The encoded protein is CASSLTGGDTQYF. The chain employs TRBV7-2 and TRBJ2-3; TRBD2 matches at 7 bases. The germline CDR1 and CDR2 sequences are SGHTA and FQGNSA. V lost 5 bases, J lost 5 bases, and 4 bases stayed unmatched. The CDR3 runs to 13 residues.

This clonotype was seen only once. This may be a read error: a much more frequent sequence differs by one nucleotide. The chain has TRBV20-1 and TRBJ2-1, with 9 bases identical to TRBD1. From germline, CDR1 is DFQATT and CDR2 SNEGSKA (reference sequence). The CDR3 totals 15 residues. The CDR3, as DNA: TGCAGTGCGAAAGTACCGGGACAGGGCAACAATGTGCAGTTCTTC. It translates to CSAKVPGQGNNVQFF.

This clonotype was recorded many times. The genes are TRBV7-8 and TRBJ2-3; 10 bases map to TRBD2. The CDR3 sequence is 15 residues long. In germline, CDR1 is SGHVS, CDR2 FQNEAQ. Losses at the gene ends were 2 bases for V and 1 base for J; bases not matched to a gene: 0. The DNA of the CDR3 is TGTGCCAGCAGCTTAACTAGCGGGGGCACAGATACGCAGTATTTT. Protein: CASSLTSGGTDTQYF. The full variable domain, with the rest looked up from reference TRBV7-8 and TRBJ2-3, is GAGVSQSPRYKVAKRGQDVALRCDPISGHVSLFWYQQALGQGPEFLTYFQNEAQLDKSGLPSDRFFAERPEGSVSTLKIQRTQQEDSAVYLCASSLTSGGTDTQYFGPGTRLTVL.

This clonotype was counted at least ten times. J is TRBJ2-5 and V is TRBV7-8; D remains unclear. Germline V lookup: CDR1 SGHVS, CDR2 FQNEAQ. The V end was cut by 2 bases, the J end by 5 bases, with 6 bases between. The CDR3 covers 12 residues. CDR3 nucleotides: TGTGCCAGCAGCTTAACCAGGGAGACCCAGTACTTC. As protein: CASSLTRETQYF.

The CDR3 reads CASSESMFGKVDEAFF. DNA for the CDR3: TGCGCCAGCAGTGAGTCGATGTTTGGGAAGGTCGATGAAGCTTTCTTT. V and J are TRBV10-1 and TRBJ1-1; D is uncertain. This CDR3 is 16 amino acids long. V was trimmed by 0 bases and J by 7 bases, leaving 18 bases between them. Germline V gene data show CDR1 as WNHNN and CDR2 as SYGVQD (reference sequence).

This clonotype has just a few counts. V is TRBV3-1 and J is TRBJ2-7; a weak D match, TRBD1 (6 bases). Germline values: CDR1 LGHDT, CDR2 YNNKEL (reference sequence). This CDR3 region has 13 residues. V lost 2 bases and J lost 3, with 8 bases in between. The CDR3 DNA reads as TGTGCCAGCAGCCAACGAGGGGGCTACGAGCAGTACTTC. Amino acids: CASSQRGGYEQYF.

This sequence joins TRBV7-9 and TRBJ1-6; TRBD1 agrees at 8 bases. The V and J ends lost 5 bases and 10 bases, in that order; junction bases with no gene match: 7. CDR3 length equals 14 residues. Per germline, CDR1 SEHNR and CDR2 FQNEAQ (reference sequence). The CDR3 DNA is TGTGCCAGCAGCGGGCGACAGGGGTCCTCACCCCTCCACTTT. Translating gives CASSGRQGSSPLHF.

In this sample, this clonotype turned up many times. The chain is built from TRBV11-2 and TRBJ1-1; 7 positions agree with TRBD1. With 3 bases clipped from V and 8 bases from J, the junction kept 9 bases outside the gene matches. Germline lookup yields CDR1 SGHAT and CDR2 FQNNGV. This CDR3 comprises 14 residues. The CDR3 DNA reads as TGTGCCAGCAGCTTGCCCAGGACAGGACCGGAAGCTTTCTTT. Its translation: CASSLPRTGPEAFF.

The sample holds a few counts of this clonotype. CDR3 in DNA: TGCAGTGCCCGCAGGGGACAGGGAGGATTTAATTCACCCCTCCACTTT. Encoded protein: CSARRGQGGFNSPLHF. The V call is TRBV20-1, the J call TRBJ1-6, with 9 bases identical to TRBD1. The V segment lost 6 bases and the J segment 6 bases; nucleotides outside the gene matches: 12. Germline V lookup: CDR1 DFQATT, CDR2 SNEGSKA (reference sequence). The CDR3 sequence is 16 residues long.

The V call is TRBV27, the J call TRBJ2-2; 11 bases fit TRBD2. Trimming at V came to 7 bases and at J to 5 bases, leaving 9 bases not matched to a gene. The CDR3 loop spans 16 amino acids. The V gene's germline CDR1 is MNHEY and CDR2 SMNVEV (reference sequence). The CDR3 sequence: CASTSLAGGPTGELFF. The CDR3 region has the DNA TGTGCCAGCACCTCTCTAGCGGGGGGACCGACCGGGGAGCTGTTTTTT.

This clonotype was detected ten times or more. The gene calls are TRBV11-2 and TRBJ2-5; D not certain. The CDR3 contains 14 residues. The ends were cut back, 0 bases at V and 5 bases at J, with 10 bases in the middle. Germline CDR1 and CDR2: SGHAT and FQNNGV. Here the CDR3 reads CASSLEGRPETQYF. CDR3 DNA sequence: TGTGCCAGCAGCTTAGAGGGCCGTCCCGAGACCCAGTACTTC.

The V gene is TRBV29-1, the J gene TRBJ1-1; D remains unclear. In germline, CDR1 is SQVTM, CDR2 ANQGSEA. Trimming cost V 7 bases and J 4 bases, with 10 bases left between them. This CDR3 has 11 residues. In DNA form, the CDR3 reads TGCAGCGCAAACGGGCTCACTGAAGCTTTCTTT. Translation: CSANGLTEAFF.

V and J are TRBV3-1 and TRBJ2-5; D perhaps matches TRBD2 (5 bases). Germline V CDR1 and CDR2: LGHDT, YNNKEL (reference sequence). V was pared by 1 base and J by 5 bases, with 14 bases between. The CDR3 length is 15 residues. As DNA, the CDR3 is TGTGCCAGCAGCCAAGGCTTCGGCGGGTTGGAGACCCAGTACTTC. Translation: CASSQGFGGLETQYF.

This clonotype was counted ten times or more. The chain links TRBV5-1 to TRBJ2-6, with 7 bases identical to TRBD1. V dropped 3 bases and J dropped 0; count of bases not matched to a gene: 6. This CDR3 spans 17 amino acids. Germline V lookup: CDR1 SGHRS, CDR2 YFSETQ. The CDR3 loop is CASSWDSVYSGANVLTF. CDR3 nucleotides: TGCGCCAGCAGCTGGGACAGTGTATACTCTGGGGCCAACGTCCTGACTTTC.